This TCR beta chain is drawn from a study of PD-1 blockade in classical Hodgkin lymphoma. Background on the study: Patients were administered nivolumab (3 mg/kg intravenously) every 2 weeks. Study findings and constraints: Only CD4+ TCR diversity, not CD8+, had risen significantly by C4D1.

Described time point: cycle 4 day 1 (C4D1), after six to seven weeks of nivolumab. Each patient's relapse followed autologous stem cell transplantation, and brentuximab vedotin exposure varied. Responses achieved at best were complete response, partial response or progressive disease. The table came from immunoSEQ multiplex PCR; TCRdb's copy has only in-frame clones and leaves some out. The table records 90,000 to 100,000 clones, about three quarters of them present only once. On this clone itself: Its antigen remains unidentified.

This CDR3 is 15 amino acids long. The germline V and J ends were trimmed by 5 bases and 0 bases, with 14 bases remaining between them. The V gene's germline CDR1 is SEHNR and CDR2 FQNEAQ (reference sequence). This sequence joins TRBV7-9 and TRBJ2-7; a possible D gene is TRBD2 (6 bases). The clonotype originates from a human donor with classical Hodgkin lymphoma. Here the sequenced sample was peripheral blood mononuclear cells (PBMCs), taken before the fourth cycle of nivolumab. This CDR3 is CASSSPGLSSYEQYF. The CDR3 nucleotides are TGTGCCAGCAGCAGCCCGGGACTGAGCTCCTACGAGCAGTACTTC.